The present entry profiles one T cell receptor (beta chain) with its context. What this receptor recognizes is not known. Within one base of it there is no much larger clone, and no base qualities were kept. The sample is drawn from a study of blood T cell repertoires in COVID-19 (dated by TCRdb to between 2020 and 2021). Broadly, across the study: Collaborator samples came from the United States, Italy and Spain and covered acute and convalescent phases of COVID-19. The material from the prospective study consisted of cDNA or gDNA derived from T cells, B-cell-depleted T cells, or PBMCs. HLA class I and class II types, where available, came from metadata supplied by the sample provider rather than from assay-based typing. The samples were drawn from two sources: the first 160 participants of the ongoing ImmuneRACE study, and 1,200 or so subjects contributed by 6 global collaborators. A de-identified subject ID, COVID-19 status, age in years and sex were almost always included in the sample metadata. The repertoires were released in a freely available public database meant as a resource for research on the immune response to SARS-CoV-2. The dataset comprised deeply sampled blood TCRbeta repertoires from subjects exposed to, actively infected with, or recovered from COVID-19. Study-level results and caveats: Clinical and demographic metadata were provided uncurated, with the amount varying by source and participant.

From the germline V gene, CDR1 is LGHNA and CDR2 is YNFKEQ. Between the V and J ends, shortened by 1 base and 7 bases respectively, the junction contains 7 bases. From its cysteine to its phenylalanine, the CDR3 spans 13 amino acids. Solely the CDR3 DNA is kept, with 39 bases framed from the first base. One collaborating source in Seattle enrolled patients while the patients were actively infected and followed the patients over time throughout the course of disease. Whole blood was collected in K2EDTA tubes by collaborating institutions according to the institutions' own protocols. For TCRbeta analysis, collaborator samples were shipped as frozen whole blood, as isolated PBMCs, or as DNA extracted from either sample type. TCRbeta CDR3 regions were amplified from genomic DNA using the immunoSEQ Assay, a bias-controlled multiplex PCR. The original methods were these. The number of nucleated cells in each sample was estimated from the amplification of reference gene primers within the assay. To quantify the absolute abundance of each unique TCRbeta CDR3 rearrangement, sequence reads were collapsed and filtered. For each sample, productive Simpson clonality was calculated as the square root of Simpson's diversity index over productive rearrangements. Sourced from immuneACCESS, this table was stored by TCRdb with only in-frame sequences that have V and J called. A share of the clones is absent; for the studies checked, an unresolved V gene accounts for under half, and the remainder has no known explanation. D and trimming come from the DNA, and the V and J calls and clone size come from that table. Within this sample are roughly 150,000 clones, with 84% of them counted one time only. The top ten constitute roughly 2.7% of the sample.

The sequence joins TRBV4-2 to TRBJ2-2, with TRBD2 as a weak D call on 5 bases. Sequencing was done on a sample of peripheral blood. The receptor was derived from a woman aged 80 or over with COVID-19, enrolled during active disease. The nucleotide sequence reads TGTGCCAGCAGCCAAGGGGGAGACGGGGAGCTGTTTTTT. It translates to CASSQGGDGELFF.